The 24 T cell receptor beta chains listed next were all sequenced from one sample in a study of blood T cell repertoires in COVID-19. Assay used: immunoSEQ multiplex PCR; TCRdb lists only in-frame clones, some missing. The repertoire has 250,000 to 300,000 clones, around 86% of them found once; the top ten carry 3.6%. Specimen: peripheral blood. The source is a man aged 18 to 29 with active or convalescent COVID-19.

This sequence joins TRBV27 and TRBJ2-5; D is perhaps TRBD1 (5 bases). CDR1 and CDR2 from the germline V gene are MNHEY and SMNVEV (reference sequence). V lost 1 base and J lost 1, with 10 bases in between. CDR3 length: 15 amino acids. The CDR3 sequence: CASSLYPGSQETQYF. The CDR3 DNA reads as TGTGCCAGCAGTTTATATCCAGGGTCCCAAGAGACCCAGTACTTC.

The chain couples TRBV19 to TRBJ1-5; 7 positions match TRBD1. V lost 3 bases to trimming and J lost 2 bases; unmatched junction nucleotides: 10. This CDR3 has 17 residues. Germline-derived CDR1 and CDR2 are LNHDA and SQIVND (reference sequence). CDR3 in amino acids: CASSILQGSRGNQPQHF. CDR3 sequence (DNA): TGTGCCAGTAGTATTTTACAGGGGTCTCGGGGCAATCAGCCCCAGCATTTT.

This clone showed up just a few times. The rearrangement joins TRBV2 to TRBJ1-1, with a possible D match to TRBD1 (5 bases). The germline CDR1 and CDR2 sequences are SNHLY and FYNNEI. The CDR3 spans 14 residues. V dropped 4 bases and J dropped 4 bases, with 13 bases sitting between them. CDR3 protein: CASSGDGRGTEAFF. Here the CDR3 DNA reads TGTGCCAGCAGTGGCGACGGTAGGGGCACTGAAGCTTTCTTT.

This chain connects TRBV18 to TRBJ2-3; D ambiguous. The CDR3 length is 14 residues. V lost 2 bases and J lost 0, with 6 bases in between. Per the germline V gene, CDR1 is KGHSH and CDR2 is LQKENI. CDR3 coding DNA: TGTGCCAGCTCACCAATGGGCAGCACAGATACGCAGTATTTT. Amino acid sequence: CASSPMGSTDTQYF.

CDR3 sequence: CASSQAADTQYF. Here the CDR3 DNA reads TGTGCCAGCAGTCAGGCCGCAGATACGCAGTATTTT. The chain carries TRBV6-5 and TRBJ2-3; D unclear. V lost 5 bases to trimming and J lost 4 bases, with 7 bases between them. CDR3 length: 12 residues. The V gene's germline CDR1 is MNHEY and CDR2 SVGAGI.

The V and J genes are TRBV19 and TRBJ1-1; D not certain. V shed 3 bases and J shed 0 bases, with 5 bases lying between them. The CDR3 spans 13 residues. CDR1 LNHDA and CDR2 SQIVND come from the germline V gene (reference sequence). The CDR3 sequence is CASSMTLNTEAFF. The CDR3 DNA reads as TGTGCCAGTAGTATGACACTGAACACTGAAGCTTTCTTT.

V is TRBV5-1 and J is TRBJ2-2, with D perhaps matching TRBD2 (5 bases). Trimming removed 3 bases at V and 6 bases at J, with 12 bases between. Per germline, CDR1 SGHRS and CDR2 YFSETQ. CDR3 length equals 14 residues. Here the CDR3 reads CASSSEGRAGELFF. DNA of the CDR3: TGCGCCAGCAGCTCAGAGGGAAGGGCCGGGGAGCTGTTTTTT.

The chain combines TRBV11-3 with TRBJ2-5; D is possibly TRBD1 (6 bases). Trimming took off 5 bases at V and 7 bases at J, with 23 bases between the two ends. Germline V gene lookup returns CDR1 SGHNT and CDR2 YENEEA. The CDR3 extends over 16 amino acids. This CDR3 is CASSPQGVQGIRTQYF. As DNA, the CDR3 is TGTGCCAGCAGCCCCCAAGGGGTTCAGGGGATAAGGACCCAGTACTTC.

CDR3 amino acids: CASRQDGSNQPQHF. The CDR3 DNA follows: TGTGCCAGCAGACAGGACGGATCAAATCAGCCCCAGCATTTT. The rearrangement uses TRBV2 and TRBJ1-5; a weak D match, TRBD1 (5 bases). V gave up 6 bases and J gave up 4 bases, with 13 bases separating them. Per the germline V gene, CDR1 is SNHLY and CDR2 is FYNNEI. The CDR3 is 14 residues long.

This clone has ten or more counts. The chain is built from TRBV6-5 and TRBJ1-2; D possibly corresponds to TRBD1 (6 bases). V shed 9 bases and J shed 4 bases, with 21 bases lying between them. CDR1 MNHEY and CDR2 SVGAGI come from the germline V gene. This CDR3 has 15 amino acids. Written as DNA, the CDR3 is TGTGCCAGGCCTCCCCTGGACAGATCTCCCTATGGCTACACCTTC. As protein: CARPPLDRSPYGYTF.

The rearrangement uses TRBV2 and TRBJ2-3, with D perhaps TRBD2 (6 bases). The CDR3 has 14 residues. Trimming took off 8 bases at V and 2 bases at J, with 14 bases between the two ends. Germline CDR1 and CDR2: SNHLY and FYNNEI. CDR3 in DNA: TGTGCCAGCGGACCAGGCGGGATCACAGATACGCAGTATTTT. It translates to CASGPGGITDTQYF.

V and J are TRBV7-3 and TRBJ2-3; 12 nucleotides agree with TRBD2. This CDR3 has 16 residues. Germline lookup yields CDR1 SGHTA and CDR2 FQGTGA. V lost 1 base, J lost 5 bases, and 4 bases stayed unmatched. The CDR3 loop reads CASSLRLAGVRDTQYF. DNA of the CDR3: TGTGCCAGCAGCTTAAGACTAGCGGGAGTAAGAGATACGCAGTATTTT.

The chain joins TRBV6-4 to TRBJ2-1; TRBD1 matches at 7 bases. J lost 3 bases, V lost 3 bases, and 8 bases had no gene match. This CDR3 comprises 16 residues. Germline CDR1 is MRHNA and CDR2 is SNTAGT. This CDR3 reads CASSEEGDSLYNEQFF. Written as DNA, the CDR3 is TGTGCCAGCAGTGAAGAGGGGGACAGTCTCTACAATGAGCAGTTCTTC.

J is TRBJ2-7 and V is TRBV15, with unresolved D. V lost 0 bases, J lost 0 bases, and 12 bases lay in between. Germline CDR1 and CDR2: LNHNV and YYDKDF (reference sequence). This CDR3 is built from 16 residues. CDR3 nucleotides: TGTGCCACCAGCAGAGATTTATCCAGTAACTCCTACGAGCAGTACTTC. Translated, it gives CATSRDLSSNSYEQYF.

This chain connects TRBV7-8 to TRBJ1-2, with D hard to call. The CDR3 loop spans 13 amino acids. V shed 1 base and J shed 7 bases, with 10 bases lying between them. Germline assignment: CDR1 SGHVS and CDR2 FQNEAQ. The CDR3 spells CASSLGGSGGYTF. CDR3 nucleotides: TGTGCCAGCAGCTTAGGCGGTTCGGGTGGCTACACCTTC.

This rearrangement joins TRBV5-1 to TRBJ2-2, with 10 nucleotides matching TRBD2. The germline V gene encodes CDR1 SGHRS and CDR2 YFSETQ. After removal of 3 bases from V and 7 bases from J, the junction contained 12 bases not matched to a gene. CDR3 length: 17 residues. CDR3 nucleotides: TGCGCCAGCAGCTGGAGCACTAGCGGGGATATGCGCGGGGAGCTGTTTTTT. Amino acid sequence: CASSWSTSGDMRGELFF.

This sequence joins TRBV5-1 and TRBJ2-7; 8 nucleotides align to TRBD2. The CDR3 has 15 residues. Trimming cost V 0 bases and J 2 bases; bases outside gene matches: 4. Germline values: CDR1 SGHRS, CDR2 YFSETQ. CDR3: CASSLGSGGAYEQYF. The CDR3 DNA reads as TGCGCCAGCAGCTTGGGATCGGGAGGGGCCTACGAGCAGTACTTC.

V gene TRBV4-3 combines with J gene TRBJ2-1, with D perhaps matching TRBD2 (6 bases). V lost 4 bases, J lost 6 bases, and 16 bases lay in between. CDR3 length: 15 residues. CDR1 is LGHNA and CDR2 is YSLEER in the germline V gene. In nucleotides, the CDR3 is TGCGCCAGCAGCCCCGAACTAGGAGGGTTCAATGAGCAGTTCTTC. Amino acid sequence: CASSPELGGFNEQFF.

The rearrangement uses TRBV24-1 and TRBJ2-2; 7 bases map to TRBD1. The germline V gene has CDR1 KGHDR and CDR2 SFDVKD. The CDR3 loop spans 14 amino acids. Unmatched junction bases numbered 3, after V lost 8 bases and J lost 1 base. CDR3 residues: CATTGTENTGELFF. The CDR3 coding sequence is TGTGCCACCACCGGGACAGAGAACACCGGGGAGCTGTTTTTT.

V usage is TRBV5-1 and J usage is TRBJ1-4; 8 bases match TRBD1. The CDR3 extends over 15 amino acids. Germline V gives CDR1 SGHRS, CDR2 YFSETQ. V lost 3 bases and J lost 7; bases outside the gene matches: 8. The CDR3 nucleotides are TGCGCCAGCAGCTCACAGGGGGAAGTTGGTGAAAAACTGTTTTTT. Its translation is CASSSQGEVGEKLFF. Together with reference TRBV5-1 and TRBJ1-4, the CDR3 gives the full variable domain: KAGVTQTPRYLIKTRGQQVTLSCSPISGHRSVSWYQQTPGQGLQFLFEYFSETQRNKGNFPGRFSGRQFSNSRSEMNVSTLELGDSALYLCASSSQGEVGEKLFFGSGTQLSVL.

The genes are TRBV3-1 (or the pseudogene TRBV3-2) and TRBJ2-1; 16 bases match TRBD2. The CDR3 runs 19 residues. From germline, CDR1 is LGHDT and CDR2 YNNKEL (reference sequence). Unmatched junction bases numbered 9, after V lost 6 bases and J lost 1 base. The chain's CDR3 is CASRESGTSGRGSYNEQFF. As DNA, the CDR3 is TGTGCCAGCAGGGAGTCCGGGACTAGCGGGAGGGGTTCCTACAATGAGCAGTTCTTC.

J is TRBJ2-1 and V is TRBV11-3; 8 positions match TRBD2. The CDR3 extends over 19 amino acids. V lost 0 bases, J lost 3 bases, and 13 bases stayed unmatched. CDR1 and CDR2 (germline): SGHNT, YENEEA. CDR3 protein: CASSLDPAGGSLDYNEQFF. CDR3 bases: TGTGCCAGCAGCTTAGATCCGGCGGGGGGCTCCCTGGACTACAATGAGCAGTTCTTC.

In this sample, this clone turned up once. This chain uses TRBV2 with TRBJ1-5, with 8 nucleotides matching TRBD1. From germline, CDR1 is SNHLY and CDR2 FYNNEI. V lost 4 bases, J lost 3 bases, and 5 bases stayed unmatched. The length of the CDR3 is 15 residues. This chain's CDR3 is CASSGTGQANQPQHF. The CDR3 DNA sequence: TGTGCCAGCAGTGGGACGGGACAGGCCAATCAGCCCCAGCATTTT.

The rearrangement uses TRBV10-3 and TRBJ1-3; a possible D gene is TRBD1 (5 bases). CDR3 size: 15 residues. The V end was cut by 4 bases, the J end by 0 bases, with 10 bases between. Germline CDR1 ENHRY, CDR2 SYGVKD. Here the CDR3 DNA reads TGTGCCATCAGTGGGGGCAGTTACTCTGGAAACACCATATATTTT. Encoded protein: CAISGGSYSGNTIYF.